The source of this TCR beta chain is a study of cytomegalovirus exposure and HLA in healthy donors (dated by TCRdb to 2016 to 2017). Regarding the complete study: In an earlier analysis of some 550 of the donors, approximately 300 Gb of sequence data and 90 million to 120 million unique TCR beta sequences from about 180 million T cells were reported. In a later analysis, previously published TCR beta repertoires from 550 to 750 donors were re-analyzed and high-resolution HLA genotyping was added so that TCR occurrence patterns could be studied. An early release covering over 500 HLA-typed donors comprised about 300 gigabases of sequencing data and around 80 million unique TCR sequences. Class I and class II HLA loci were covered by the typing at four-digit resolution. To predict cytomegalovirus infection status, the study brought together high-throughput TCR immunosequencing, statistical association of individual TCRs with disease status, and machine learning. All discovery cohort repertoires had been generated on a single sequencing platform. The study used immunosequencing to profile the T cell repertoires of approximately 650 subjects and linked those repertoires to cytomegalovirus serostatus. The study was designed to test whether signatures of past pathogen exposure could be identified by cataloging public T cell receptors. The number of typed donors differed by locus: about 620-640 for A, B, C, DRB1 and DQB1; about 520 for DQA1; approximately 600 for DPA1; and about 470 for DPB1. The genetic ancestry cluster associated with self-reported Caucasian donors included 81% of the roughly 400 genotyped donors. A later genetic analysis used genome-wide SNP genotypes for about 60% of the 666 donors, treating that subset as a discovery cohort. An earlier analysis of 587 of the donors used high-throughput TCR beta sequencing to judge whether each TCR beta V gene segment behaved as functional or pseudogenic. Among roughly 400 genotyped donors of the cohort, an average of around 240,000 unique TCR beta nucleotide sequences was sequenced per donor, of which about 20% were non-productive. In the later analysis, no new phenotypic data were used to find candidate immune exposures; instead, reliance was placed on TCR beta sequences and their occurrence across donors. Besides the first cohort of roughly 660 subjects, a separate validation cohort made up of roughly 120 different subjects was used. Four to six DR-DQ haplotypes were handled as single units for association and clustering because linkage in the cohort was strong. Donor age, sex, ethnicity and CMV serostatus were compiled alongside the repertoire data. Paper-wide results and their limitations: In the study, around 150 TCR beta chains were listed as associated with cytomegalovirus. According to a later analysis, most CMV-associated TCR beta chains appeared to be HLA-restricted, and the HLA associations seemed to be driven largely by CMV exposure. A cluster of highly shared sequence variants was judged likely to be a technical artifact of the sequencing pipeline. Because the 87-base-pair reads could not distinguish some IMGT-functional V segments, including TRBV6-2 and TRBV6-3, those segments were excluded. This cohort had only TCR beta chains sequenced, and the lack of alpha or paired-chain data limited which features could be detected. A further reported finding was that TCR beta sequences accurately predicted the HLA-A and HLA-B alleles for most subjects in the first cohort. According to a later genetic analysis, donors in an Asian-associated ancestry cluster had fewer N-insertions in productive TCRs than the roughly 700-donor mean. In a later genetic analysis, a missense DCLRE1C variant was associated with V-gene and J-gene trimming of TCR beta chains, and the association was replicated in an independent cohort. In an earlier analysis of 450 to 750 of the donors, most TCR beta V segments appeared in productive rearrangements about 87% or about 30% of the time, broadly matching IMGT annotations. Correlated functional status among segregating V segments might be attributable to linkage disequilibrium, but an unknown experimental factor could not be ruled out. Three of the identified cytomegalovirus-associated TCR beta chains were confirmed in vitro to be specific for cytomegalovirus antigens. Immune exposure information for the cohort was limited to CMV serostatus. Strong co-occurrence of HLA alleles, especially DR and DQ, made assigning TCR associations to individual alleles difficult. Specific HLA alleles were associated with over 15,000 TCR beta sequences at a false discovery rate of 0.05 in a later analysis. According to a later analysis, TCR association rates differed among HLA loci, with DRB1 alleles showing the most associated TCRs and HLA-C alleles showing the fewest. Across donors, most TCR sequences were observed very rarely, whereas some public TCRs were present in many individuals. Because HLA typing was missing for some donors at each locus, association tests included only the typed subset. In both the original and validation cohorts, the classifier was reported to diagnose cytomegalovirus status with high specificity and sensitivity. Compared with equally common non-associated chains, HLA-associated TCR beta chains in a later analysis were more clonally expanded and had lower generation probabilities. The earlier analysis of nearly 600 of the donors excluded some 15 rarely observed V segments, including chromosome 9 orphons, because counts were too low. Presence/absence analyses assumed roughly uniform sequencing depth across donors, an assumption that may not hold. In a later analysis, several top co-occurrence clusters were reported to appear linked to parvovirus B19, influenza, CMV and Epstein-Barr virus. According to the authors, the approach could potentially be generalized to other disease states and immunological phenotypes.

The CDR3 runs 15 amino acids, cysteine and phenylalanine included. Of the read, only the CDR3 DNA is kept; its 45 bases are in frame from base 1. In the germline V gene, CDR1 corresponds to SGHAT and CDR2 to FQNNGV. Compared with germline, V lacks 5 bases and J lacks 1 base; bases without a gene match: 4. The cohort was made up of 650 to 700 healthy bone marrow donors. Cohort members were all nominally healthy when sampled, although unrecorded immune exposures were likely present. The donor tested CMV seronegative, placing the donor among the 350 or so seronegative members of the cohort. Each donor provided a peripheral blood sample, and peripheral blood mononuclear cells were used for TCR beta sequencing. The Qiagen DNeasy Blood Extraction Kit was used to extract genomic DNA from the blood cell samples. The library came from the immunoSEQ multiplex PCR assay. The multiplex PCR relied on a mix of 60 forward primers for TCR Vbeta segments and 13 reverse primers for TCR Jbeta segments. The CDR3 region of rearranged TCR beta genes was amplified from genomic DNA with a multiplex PCR assay. The Illumina HiSeq System was used to sequence the amplified TCR beta libraries as 87-base-pair reads. As for the original processing: A later analysis tallied around 80 million unique TCR beta chains across the 666 repertoires, and approximately 11 million of those chains were shared by two or more donors. Raw reads were error-corrected and collapsed into unique sequences with a nearest-neighbor algorithm that merged closely related sequences to remove PCR and sequencing errors. To assign V, D and J gene segments, CDR3 sequences were aligned to IMGT reference sequences. For a sequence to be retained, at least a six-nucleotide match to both a V gene segment and a J gene segment was required. A rearrangement was called productive if the CDR3 had no stop codons and remained in frame with V and J, and every other rearrangement was called non-productive. CDR3 was defined according to IMGT convention as the region running from the second conserved V-encoded cysteine to the conserved J-encoded phenylalanine. The earlier analysis of about 610 of the donors excluded sequences that lacked an unambiguous match to a single V gene segment. In an earlier analysis of several hundred of the donors, V segments were called functional above 56.7% productive rearrangements and were called segregating when the between-donor standard deviation exceeded 5%. To diagnose cytomegalovirus status from the catalog of TCR beta chain sequences, a statistical classification framework was built. A later analysis assigned V and J genes by comparing TCR nucleotide sequences with IMGT/GENE-DB human TR gene sequences. The TCRdist pipeline was used in a later analysis to assign CDR3 sequences and most-parsimonious VDJ recombination scenarios. A later analysis defined each TCR beta chain by its CDR3 amino acid sequence plus V-gene family, and excluded reads lacking a unique V-gene family. As a way to deal with suspected cross-contamination and a sequencing artifact, a later analysis dropped over 550 nucleotide sequences that were highly shared and had low generation probability. In a later analysis, a clonal expansion index was calculated for each public chain from normalized within-repertoire ranks of inferred template counts. A later analysis computed generation probabilities with a VDJ recombination model fitted to out-of-frame rearrangements, and checked the results against IGoR. In a later analysis, TCR-TCR, TCR-HLA and TCR-CMV co-occurrence was scored with hypergeometric tests, and a repertoire-size bias correction was applied to TCR pairs. To estimate false discovery rates, a later analysis permuted the HLA or CMV assignments 20 times. In a later analysis, co-occurring TCRs were grouped using DBSCAN, with TCRdist sequence similarity added in when clustering inside HLA-allele-positive subsets. Co-occurrence clustering excluded repertoires with fewer than 30,000 or more than 120,000 public chains, plus five with anomalous nucleotide sharing. As stored in TCRdb, this immuneACCESS dataset retains in-frame rearrangements with V and J assigned. A fraction of the clones does not appear; measured against another copy, unresolved V genes explain less than half of the discrepancy, and the remainder lacks a known reason. The V and J calls and clone size were taken over from that table, and D and trimming were inferred from the DNA. This sample gives about 140,000 clones in total; around 65% of them show up just once. Of the sample, 6.5% falls within the top ten clones.

With regard to this clone: There is no known antigen for this receptor. Per-base qualities were not stored, and no clone one base away is much larger.

Here the chain combines TRBV11-2 and TRBJ2-2; 7 bases in between match TRBD1. The TCR sequence derives from a woman aged 55-75 years in good health and CMV-seronegative. Sequenced sample: PBMCs. This receptor carries the CDR3 CASSSDRVNTGELFF. The nucleotide sequence reads TGTGCCAGCAGCAGTGACAGGGTGAACACCGGGGAGCTGTTTTTT.